The 14 T cell receptor beta chains in this list originate from one sample, sequenced in a study of PD-1 blockade in mismatch repair-deficient tumors. Libraries were prepared by immunoSEQ multiplex PCR; TCRdb keeps only in-frame clonotypes and omits some of them. The sample lists some 120,000 clones, about three quarters occurring once. The starting material was peripheral blood, obtained approximately 14 months after starting pembrolizumab. Source of these receptors: an adult with mismatch repair-deficient cancer.

This chain joins TRBV10-2 and TRBJ2-7; no firm D call. CDR1 WSHSY and CDR2 SAAADI come from the germline V gene. This CDR3 contains 11 residues. The V end was cut by 8 bases, the J end by 2 bases, with 7 bases between. CDR3 region: CASGTTYEQYF. CDR3 nucleotides: TGCGCCAGCGGTACCACCTACGAGCAGTACTTC.

This chain joins TRBV6-5 and TRBJ2-7; no clear D gene. The germline V and J ends were trimmed by 2 bases and 4 bases, with 12 bases remaining between them. This CDR3 has 14 amino acids. CDR1 is MNHEY, CDR2 SVGAGI, per germline. The CDR3 DNA sequence: TGTGCCAGCAGTTACGGCGATTTTAAGTACGAGCAGTACTTC. Translating it yields CASSYGDFKYEQYF.

The rearrangement links TRBV9 to TRBJ1-5; 8 nucleotides line up with TRBD1. The trim removed 3 bases at V and 1 base at J, leaving 3 bases unmatched. The CDR3 loop spans 15 amino acids. The germline V gene encodes CDR1 SGDLS and CDR2 YYNGEE. The CDR3: CASSAQGGSNQPQHF. In nucleotides, the CDR3 is TGTGCCAGCAGCGCACAGGGGGGAAGCAATCAGCCCCAGCATTTT.

In DNA form, the CDR3 reads TGTGCCAGTAGTTCCGGGACAGGGAGTAACACCATATATTTT. The encoded protein is CASSSGTGSNTIYF. The chain links TRBV19 to TRBJ1-3, with 9 positions matching TRBD1. V gave up 5 bases and J gave up 7 bases; unmatched junction bases: 6. The CDR3 runs to 14 residues. The germline CDR1 and CDR2 sequences are LNHDA and SQIVND (reference sequence). Based on the CDR3 plus reference TRBV19 and TRBJ1-3, the full variable domain is DGGITQSPKYLFRKEGQNVTLSCEQNLNHDAMYWYRQDPGQGLRLIYYSQIVNDFQKGDIAEGYSVSREKKESFPLTVTSAQKNPTAFYLCASSSGTGSNTIYFGEGSWLTVV.

The chain carries TRBV19 and TRBJ2-1; the match to TRBD2 covers 10 bases. Looked up from germline, CDR1 is LNHDA and CDR2 is SQIVND (reference sequence). CDR3 length: 15 residues. V lost 11 bases and J lost 8; bases outside the gene matches: 15. The CDR3 reads CAASGTSVPRDEQFF. DNA of the CDR3: TGTGCCGCGTCCGGGACTAGCGTTCCCCGGGATGAGCAGTTCTTC.

The gene calls are TRBV28 and TRBJ2-7; 9 bases align to TRBD1. The CDR3 covers 13 residues. CDR1 is MDHEN and CDR2 is SYDVKM in the germline V gene. V shed 2 bases and J 9 bases; nucleotides not matched to a gene: 5. The CDR3 reads CASSLPGQGGQYF. Here the CDR3 DNA reads TGTGCCAGCAGTTTACCGGGACAGGGAGGGCAGTACTTC.

There are a few counts of this clone. The V and J genes are TRBV4-2 and TRBJ1-3; unclear D gene. The germline V gene has CDR1 LGHNA and CDR2 YNFKEQ. This CDR3 spans 15 amino acids. Trimming left V 4 bases short and J 3 bases short, with 13 bases between. The CDR3 DNA follows: TGTGCCAGCAGCCCCGCGCAGTTGGGTGGAAACACCATATATTTT. The encoded protein is CASSPAQLGGNTIYF.

The chain carries TRBV5-5 and TRBJ1-2; D unresolved. Germline values: CDR1 SGHKS, CDR2 YYEKEE (reference sequence). The CDR3 has 14 amino acids. Trimming took 1 base from V and 2 from J, leaving 9 bases between them. This CDR3 is CASSLRTSNYGYTF. Here the CDR3 DNA reads TGTGCCAGCAGCTTGAGAACGAGCAACTATGGCTACACCTTC.

This chain connects TRBV15 to TRBJ1-5, with D unresolved. This CDR3 region has 12 residues. The germline CDR1 and CDR2 sequences are LNHNV and YYDKDF (reference sequence). V was clipped by 3 bases and J by 4 bases, with 4 bases between them. The CDR3 reads CATSSDNQPQHF. CDR3 coding DNA: TGTGCCACCAGCAGTGATAATCAGCCCCAGCATTTT.

The V call is TRBV7-6, the J call TRBJ2-2; D uncertain. Deletions cut 4 bases from V and 5 bases from J, with 14 bases between. The CDR3 has 15 residues. Germline V gives CDR1 SGHVS, CDR2 FNYEAQ. CDR3 nucleotide sequence: TGTGCCAGCAGCTCTATCCTTAGTGGAACCGGGGAGCTGTTTTTT. Its protein product is CASSSILSGTGELFF.

The chain recombines TRBV27 with TRBJ2-3; no clear D. Trimming took 10 bases from V and 2 from J, leaving 19 bases between them. Germline CDR1 MNHEY, CDR2 SMNVEV (reference sequence). The CDR3 is 15 amino acids. The CDR3 region is CATLARQRTTDTQYF. DNA of the CDR3: TGTGCCACCCTCGCCCGGCAGCGTACCACAGATACGCAGTATTTT.

The V call is TRBV9, the J call TRBJ1-1; D unclear. Germline CDR1 SGDLS, CDR2 YYNGEE. The CDR3 totals 14 residues. The V gene lost 4 bases and the J gene lost 7 bases, with 17 bases spanning the gap. CDR3 residues: CASSLHQGRGEAFF. The CDR3 DNA reads as TGTGCCAGCAGCCTCCACCAAGGGCGAGGTGAAGCTTTCTTT.

A single count supports this clone. This sequence joins TRBV7-6 and TRBJ1-1; maybe TRBD1 (5 bases). The CDR3 length is 15 residues. Germline-derived CDR1 and CDR2 are SGHVS and FNYEAQ. Trimming stripped 1 base from V and 1 base from J, with 10 bases between. The CDR3 nucleotides are TGTGCCAGCAGCTTAGTAGGTGGGACGAACACTGAAGCTTTCTTT. Its translation: CASSLVGGTNTEAFF. Looking up the rest from reference TRBV7-6 and TRBJ1-1 gives the full variable domain: GAGVSQSPRYKVTKRGQDVALRCDPISGHVSLYWYRQALGQGPEFLTYFNYEAQQDKSGLPNDRFSAERPEGSISTLTIQRTEQRDSAMYRCASSLVGGTNTEAFFGQGTRLTVV.

This clone showed up just a few times. This rearrangement joins TRBV28 to TRBJ2-1; no definite D call. This CDR3 spans 12 amino acids. Germline loops: CDR1 MDHEN, CDR2 SYDVKM. Trimming removed 3 bases from V and 7 bases from J, with 7 bases in between. CDR3 sequence: CASSLYGNEQFF. CDR3 in DNA: TGTGCCAGCAGTTTGTACGGGAATGAGCAGTTCTTC.